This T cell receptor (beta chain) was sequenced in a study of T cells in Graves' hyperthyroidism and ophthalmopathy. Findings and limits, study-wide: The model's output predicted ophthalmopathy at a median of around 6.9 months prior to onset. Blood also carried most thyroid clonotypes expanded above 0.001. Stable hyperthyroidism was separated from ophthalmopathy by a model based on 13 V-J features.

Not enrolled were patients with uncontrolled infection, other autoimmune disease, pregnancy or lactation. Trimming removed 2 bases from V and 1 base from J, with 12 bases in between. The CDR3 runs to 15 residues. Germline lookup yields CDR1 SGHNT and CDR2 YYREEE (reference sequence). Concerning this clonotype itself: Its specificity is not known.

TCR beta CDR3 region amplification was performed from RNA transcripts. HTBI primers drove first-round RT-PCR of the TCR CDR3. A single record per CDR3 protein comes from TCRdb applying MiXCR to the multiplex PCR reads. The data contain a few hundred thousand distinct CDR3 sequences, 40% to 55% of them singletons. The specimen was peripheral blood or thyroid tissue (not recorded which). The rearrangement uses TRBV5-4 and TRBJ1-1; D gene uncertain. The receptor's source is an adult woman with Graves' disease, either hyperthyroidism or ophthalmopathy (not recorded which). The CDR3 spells CASSFEDSRNTEAFF. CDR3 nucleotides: TGTGCCAGCAGCTTCGAGGACTCCCGGAACACTGAAGCTTTCTTT.